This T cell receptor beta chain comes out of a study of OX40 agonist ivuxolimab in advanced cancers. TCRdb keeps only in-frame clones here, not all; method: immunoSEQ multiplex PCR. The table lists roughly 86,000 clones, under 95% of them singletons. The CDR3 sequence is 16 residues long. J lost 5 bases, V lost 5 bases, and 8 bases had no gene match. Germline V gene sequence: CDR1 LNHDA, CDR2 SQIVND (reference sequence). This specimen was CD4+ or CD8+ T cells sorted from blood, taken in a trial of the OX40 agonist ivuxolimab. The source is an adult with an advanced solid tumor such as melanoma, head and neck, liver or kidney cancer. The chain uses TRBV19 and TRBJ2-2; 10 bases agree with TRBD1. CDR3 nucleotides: TGTGCCAGTAGTCTGGGGGGACAGGGGTGGACCGGGGAGCTGTTTTTT. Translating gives CASSLGGQGWTGELFF.